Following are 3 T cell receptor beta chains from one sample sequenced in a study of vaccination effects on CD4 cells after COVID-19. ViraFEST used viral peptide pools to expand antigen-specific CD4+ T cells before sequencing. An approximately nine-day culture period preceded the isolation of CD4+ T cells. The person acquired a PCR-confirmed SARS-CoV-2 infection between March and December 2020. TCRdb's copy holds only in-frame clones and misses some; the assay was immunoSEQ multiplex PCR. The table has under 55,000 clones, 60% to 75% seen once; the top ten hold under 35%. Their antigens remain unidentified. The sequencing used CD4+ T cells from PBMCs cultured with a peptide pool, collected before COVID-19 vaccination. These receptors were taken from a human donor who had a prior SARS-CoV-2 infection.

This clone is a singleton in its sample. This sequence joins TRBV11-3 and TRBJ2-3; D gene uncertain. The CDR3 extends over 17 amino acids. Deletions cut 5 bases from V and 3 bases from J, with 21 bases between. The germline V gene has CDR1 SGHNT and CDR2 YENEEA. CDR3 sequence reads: CASSPVMWASVTDTQYF. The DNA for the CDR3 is TGTGCCAGCAGCCCGGTGATGTGGGCGTCTGTAACAGATACGCAGTATTTT.

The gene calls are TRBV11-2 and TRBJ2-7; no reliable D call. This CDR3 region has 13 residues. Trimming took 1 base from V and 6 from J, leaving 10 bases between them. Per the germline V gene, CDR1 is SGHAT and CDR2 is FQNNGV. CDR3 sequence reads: CASSLVSPAEQYF. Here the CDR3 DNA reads TGTGCCAGCAGCTTAGTTTCTCCCGCCGAGCAGTACTTC.

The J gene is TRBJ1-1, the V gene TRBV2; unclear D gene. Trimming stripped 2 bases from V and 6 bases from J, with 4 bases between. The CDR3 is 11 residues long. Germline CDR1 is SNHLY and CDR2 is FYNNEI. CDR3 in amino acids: CASSEWAEAFF. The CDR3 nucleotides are TGTGCCAGCAGTGAATGGGCTGAAGCTTTCTTT.